The TCR beta chain under discussion was sequenced for a study of cytomegalovirus exposure and HLA in healthy donors. The donors (healthy individuals) were bone marrow donors. Broader study findings: Previous analysis showed most TCR beta V segments were productive about 87% or about 30% of the time.

This clone occurred once. Its specificity is unknown. Vbeta (60) and Jbeta (13) primers were used in the PCR. The repertoire was sequenced with immunoSEQ multiplex PCR; TCRdb's copy has only in-frame clones and lacks some. The profile shows approximately 150,000 clones, approximately 70% of them singletons. V was pared by 3 bases and J by 1 base, with 13 bases between. The CDR3 is made up of 16 amino acids. Germline CDR1 and CDR2: LNHNV and YYDKDF (reference sequence). The TCR originated in a woman aged 18-35 years in good health and CMV-seropositive. The V and J genes are TRBV15 and TRBJ2-4; a possible D gene is TRBD1 (6 bases). Input material: PBMCs. CDR3 sequence: CATSRDRDRAKNIQYF. The CDR3 nucleotides are TGTGCCACCAGCAGGGACCGTGACAGGGCCAAAAACATTCAGTACTTC.